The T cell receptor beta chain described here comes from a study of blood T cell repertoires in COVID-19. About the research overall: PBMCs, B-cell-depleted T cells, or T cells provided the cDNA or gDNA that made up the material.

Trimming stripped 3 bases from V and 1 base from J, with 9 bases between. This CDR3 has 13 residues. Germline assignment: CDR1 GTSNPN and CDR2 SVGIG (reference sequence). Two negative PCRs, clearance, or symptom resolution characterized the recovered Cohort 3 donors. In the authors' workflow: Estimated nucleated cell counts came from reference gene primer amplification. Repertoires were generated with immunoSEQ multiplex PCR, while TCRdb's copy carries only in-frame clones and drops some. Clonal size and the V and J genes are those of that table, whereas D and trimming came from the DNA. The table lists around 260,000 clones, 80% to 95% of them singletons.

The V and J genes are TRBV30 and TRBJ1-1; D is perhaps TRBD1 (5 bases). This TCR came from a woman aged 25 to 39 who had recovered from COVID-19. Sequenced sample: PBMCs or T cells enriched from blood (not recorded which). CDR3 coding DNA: TGTGCCTGGAGGTTAAGGGGGAACACTGAAGCTTTCTTT. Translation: CAWRLRGNTEAFF.